The rows below give T cell receptor beta chains drawn from one sample of a study of blood T cells in healthy people across ages. TCRdb called the 5' RACE reads again in MiXCR, with one record for every CDR3 protein. The sample has about 1.7 million distinct CDR3 sequences, over 25% seen once; the top ten hold about 8%. Sequencing used blood. The receptors come from a woman in her thirties in good health. Each CDR3 is given with its conserved first and last residue. D genes are given only for firm matches. A clone size is listed for some rows: how often the clone was seen (once, few, many), or a class if it is expanded.

J gene,D gene,V gene,clone size,CDR3 protein,CDR3 DNA
TRBJ2-7,NA,TRBV18,NA,CASSPLRSYEQYF,TGTGCCAGCTCACCACTGAGGTCCTACGAGCAGTACTTC
TRBJ2-1,NA,TRBV29-1,NA,CSVEDQVVPNEQFF,TGCAGCGTTGAAGATCAGGTGGTCCCCAATGAGCAGTTCTTC
TRBJ1-2,NA,TRBV29-1,few,CSVLRGGNYPTVYGYTF,TGCAGCGTGTTAAGGGGGGGTAACTATCCCACCGTCTATGGCTACACCTTC
TRBJ2-2,NA,TRBV5-5,NA,CASSGTGSQIGELFF,TGTGCCAGCAGTGGAACAGGGTCCCAAATCGGGGAGCTGTTTTTT
TRBJ1-6,NA,TRBV20-1,NA,CSAGRALIQAPLHF,TGCAGTGCTGGCCGGGCCTTAATCCAGGCACCCCTCCACTTT
TRBJ1-1,NA,TRBV20-1,NA,CSVSWGDEAFF,TGCAGTGTTAGCTGGGGCGATGAAGCTTTCTTT
TRBJ2-1,NA,TRBV5-4,few,CASSWDTGISYNEQFF,TGTGCCAGCAGCTGGGACACGGGGATCTCCTACAATGAGCAGTTCTTC
TRBJ1-2,TRBD1,TRBV7-9,NA,CASSRATGMTYGYTF,TGTGCCAGCAGCCGGGCGACAGGGATGACCTATGGCTACACCTTC
TRBJ2-3,TRBD1,TRBV24-1,few,CATSDPTGGFTDTQYF,TGTGCCACCAGTGACCCTACAGGGGGGTTCACAGATACGCAGTATTTT
TRBJ2-7,NA,TRBV20-1,many,CSARVTETYEQYF,TGCAGTGCTAGAGTGACGGAAACCTACGAGCAGTACTTC